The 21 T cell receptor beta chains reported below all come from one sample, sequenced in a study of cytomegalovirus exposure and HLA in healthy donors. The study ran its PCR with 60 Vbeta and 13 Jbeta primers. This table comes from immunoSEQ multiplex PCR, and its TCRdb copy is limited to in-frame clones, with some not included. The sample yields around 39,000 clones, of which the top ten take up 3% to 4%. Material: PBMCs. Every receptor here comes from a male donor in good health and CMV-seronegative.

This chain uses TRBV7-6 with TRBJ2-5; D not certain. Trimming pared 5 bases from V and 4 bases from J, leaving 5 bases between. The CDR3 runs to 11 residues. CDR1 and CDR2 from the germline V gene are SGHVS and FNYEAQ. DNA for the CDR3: TGTGCCAGCAGCCAGCGAGAGACCCAGTACTTC. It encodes CASSQRETQYF.

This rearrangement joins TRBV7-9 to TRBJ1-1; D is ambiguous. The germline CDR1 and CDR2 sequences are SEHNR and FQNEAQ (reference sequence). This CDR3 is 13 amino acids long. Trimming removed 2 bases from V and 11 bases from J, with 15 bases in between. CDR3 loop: CASSLFEKQSAFF. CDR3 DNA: TGTGCCAGCAGCTTATTTGAGAAACAGTCCGCTTTCTTT.

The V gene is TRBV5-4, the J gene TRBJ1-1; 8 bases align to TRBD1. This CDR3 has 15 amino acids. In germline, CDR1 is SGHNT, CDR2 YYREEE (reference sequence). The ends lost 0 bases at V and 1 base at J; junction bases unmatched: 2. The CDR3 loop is CASSLVGTGNTEAFF. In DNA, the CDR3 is TGTGCCAGCAGCTTGGTAGGGACAGGGAACACTGAAGCTTTCTTT.

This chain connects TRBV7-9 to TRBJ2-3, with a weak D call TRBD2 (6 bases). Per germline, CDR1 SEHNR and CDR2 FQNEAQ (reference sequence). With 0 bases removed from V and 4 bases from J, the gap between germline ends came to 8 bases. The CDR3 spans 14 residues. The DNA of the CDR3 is TGTGCCAGCAGCTTAGCGGGGAGGTCAGATACGCAGTATTTT. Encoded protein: CASSLAGRSDTQYF.

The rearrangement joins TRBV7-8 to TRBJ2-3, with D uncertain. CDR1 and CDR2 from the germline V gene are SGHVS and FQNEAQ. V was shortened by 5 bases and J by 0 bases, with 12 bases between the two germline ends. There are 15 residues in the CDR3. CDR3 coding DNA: TGTGCCAGCAGCCCGTCGAGAACTAGCACAGATACGCAGTATTTT. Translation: CASSPSRTSTDTQYF.

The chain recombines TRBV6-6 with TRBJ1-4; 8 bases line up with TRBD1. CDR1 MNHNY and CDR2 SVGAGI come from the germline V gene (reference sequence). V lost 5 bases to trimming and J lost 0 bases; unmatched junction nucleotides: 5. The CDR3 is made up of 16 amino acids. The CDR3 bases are TGTGCCAGCAGTCGACAGGGGAAGGCAACTAATGAAAAACTGTTTTTT. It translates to CASSRQGKATNEKLFF.

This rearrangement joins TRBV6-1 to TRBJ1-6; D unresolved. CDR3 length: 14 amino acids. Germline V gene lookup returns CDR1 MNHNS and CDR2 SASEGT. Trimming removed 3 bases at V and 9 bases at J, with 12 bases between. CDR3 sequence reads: CASSESGVGSPLHF. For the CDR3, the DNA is TGTGCCAGCAGTGAGTCCGGGGTGGGTTCACCCCTCCACTTT.

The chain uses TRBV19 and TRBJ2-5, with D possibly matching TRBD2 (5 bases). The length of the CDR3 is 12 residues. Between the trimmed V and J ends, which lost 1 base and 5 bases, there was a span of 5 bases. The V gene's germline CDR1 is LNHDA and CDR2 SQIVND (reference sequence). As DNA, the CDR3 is TGTGCCAGTAGTATAGGAGGGGAGACCCAGTACTTC. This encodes CASSIGGETQYF. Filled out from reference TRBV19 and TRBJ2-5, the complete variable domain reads DGGITQSPKYLFRKEGQNVTLSCEQNLNHDAMYWYRQDPGQGLRLIYYSQIVNDFQKGDIAEGYSVSREKKESFPLTVTSAQKNPTAFYLCASSIGGETQYFGPGTRLLVL.

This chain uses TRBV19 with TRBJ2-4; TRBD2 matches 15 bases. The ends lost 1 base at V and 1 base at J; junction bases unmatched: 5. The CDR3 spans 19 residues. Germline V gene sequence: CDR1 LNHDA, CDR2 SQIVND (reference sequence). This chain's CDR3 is CASSIGGLAGGRAKNIQYF. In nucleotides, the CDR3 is TGTGCCAGTAGTATAGGCGGACTAGCGGGGGGGCGGGCCAAAAACATTCAGTACTTC.

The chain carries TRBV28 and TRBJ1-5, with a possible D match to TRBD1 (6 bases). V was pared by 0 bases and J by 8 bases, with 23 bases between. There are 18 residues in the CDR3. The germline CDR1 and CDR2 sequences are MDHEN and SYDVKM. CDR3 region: CASSLWIGGHDLIKPQHF. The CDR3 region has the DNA TGTGCCAGCAGTTTATGGATTGGGGGACACGACCTAATCAAGCCCCAGCATTTT.

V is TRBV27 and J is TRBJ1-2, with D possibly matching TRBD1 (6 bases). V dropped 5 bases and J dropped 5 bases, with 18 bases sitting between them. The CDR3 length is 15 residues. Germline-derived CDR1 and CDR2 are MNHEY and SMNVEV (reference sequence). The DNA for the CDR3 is TGTGCCAGCAGTGGGGGCGTTGGAACCGGATATGGCTACACCTTC. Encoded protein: CASSGGVGTGYGYTF.

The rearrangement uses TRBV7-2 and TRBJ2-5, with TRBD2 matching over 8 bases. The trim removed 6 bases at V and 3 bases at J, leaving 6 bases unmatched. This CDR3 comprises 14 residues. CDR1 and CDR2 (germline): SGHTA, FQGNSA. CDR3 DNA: TGTGCCAGCAGTTTTGGACTAGCAAAAGAGACCCAGTACTTC. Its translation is CASSFGLAKETQYF. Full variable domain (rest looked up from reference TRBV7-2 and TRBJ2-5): GAGVSQSPSNKVTEKGKDVELRCDPISGHTALYWYRQSLGQGLEFLIYFQGNSAPDKSGLPSDRFSAERTGGSVSTLTIQRTQQEDSAVYLCASSFGLAKETQYFGPGTRLLVL.

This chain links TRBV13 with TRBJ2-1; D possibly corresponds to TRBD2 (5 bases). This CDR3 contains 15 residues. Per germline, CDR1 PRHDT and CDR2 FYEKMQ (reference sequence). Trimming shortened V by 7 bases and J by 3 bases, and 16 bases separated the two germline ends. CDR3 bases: TGTGCCAGCACCCCGTTACGGGGTGGCTACAATGAGCAGTTCTTC. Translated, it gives CASTPLRGGYNEQFF. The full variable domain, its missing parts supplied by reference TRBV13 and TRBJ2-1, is AAGVIQSPRHLIKEKRETATLKCYPIPRHDTVYWYQQGPGQDPQFLISFYEKMQSDKGSIPDRFSAQQFSDYHSELNMSSLELGDSALYFCASTPLRGGYNEQFFGPGTRLTVL.

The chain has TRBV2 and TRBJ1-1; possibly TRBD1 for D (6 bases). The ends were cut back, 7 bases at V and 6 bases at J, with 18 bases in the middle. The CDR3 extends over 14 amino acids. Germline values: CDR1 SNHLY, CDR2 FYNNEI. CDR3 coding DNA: TGTGCCAGCACCCGAGAGAGGGGGATGGCTGAAGCTTTCTTT. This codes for CASTRERGMAEAFF.

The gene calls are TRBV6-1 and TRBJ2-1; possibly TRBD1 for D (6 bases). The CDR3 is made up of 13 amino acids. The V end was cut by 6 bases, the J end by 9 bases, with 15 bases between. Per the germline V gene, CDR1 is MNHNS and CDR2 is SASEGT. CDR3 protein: CASSSHRVGEQFF. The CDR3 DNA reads TGTGCCAGCAGCTCTCACAGGGTCGGTGAGCAGTTCTTC.

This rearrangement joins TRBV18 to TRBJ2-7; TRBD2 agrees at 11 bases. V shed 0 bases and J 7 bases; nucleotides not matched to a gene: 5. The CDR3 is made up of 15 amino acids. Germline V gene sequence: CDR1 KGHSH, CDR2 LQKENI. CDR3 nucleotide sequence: TGTGCCAGCTCACCACCGACTAGCGGGGTGAAGGAGCAGTACTTC. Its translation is CASSPPTSGVKEQYF.

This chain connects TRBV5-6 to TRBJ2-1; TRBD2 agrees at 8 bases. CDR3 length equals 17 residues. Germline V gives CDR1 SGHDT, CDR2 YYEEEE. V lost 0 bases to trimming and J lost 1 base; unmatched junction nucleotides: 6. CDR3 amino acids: CASSLGGGIFSYNEQFF. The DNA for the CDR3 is TGTGCCAGCAGCTTGGGCGGGGGGATCTTTTCCTACAATGAGCAGTTCTTC.

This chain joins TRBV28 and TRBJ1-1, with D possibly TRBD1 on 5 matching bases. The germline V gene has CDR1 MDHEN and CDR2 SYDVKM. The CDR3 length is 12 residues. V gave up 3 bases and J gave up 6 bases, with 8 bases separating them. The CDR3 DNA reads TGTGCCAGCAGTTTTGGACACGCTGAAGCTTTCTTT. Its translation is CASSFGHAEAFF.

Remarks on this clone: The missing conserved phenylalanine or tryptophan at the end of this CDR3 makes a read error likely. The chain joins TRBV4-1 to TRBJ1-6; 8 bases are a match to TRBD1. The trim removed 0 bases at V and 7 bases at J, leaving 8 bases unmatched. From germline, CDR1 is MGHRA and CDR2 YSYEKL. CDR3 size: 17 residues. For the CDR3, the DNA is TGCGCCAGCAGCCAAGACCCCCCGGGACAGGACAATTCACCCCTCCACCTT. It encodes CASSQDPPGQDNSPLHL.

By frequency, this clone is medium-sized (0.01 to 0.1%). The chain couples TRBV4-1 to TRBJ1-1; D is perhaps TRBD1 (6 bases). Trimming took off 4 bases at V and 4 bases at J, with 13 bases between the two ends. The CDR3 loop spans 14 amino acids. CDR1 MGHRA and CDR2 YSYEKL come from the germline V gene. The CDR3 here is CASSPGGLGTEAFF. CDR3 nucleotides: TGCGCCAGCAGCCCTGGGGGCTTGGGCACTGAAGCTTTCTTT.

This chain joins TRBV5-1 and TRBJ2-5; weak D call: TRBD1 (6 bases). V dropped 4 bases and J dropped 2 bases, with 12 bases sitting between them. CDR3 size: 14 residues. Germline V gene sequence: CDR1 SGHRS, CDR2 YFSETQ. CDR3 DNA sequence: TGCGCCAGCAGCCCCCGGGACACTCAAGAGACCCAGTACTTC. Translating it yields CASSPRDTQETQYF.